The source of this T cell receptor (beta chain) is a study of blood T cell repertoires in COVID-19. Libraries were prepared by immunoSEQ multiplex PCR; TCRdb keeps only in-frame clonotypes and omits some of them. This table has roughly 38,000 clones, 85% appearing once. The CDR3 has 14 amino acids. Germline V gives CDR1 WSHSY, CDR2 SAAADI. Trimming cost V 10 bases and J 0 bases; bases outside gene matches: 7. Sequences were obtained from peripheral blood. The J gene is TRBJ2-3, the V gene TRBV10-2, with 7 bases identical to TRBD1. This TCR was recovered from a human donor in a cohort sampled during active COVID-19. Here the CDR3 DNA reads TGCGCCATACTTCGGGACAGTAGCACAGATACGCAGTATTTT. It translates to CAILRDSSTDTQYF.